This T cell receptor (beta chain) is drawn from a study of glioma-infiltrating T cells after dendritic cell vaccination. Trimming took 4 bases from V and 2 from J, leaving 13 bases between them. The V gene's germline CDR1 is SEHNR and CDR2 FQNEAQ (reference sequence). CDR3 length: 15 residues. Data came from immunoSEQ multiplex PCR; TCRdb stores just in-frame clones and leaves some out. The table includes about 92,000 clones, just over 85% detected once. The starting material was blood, obtained before dendritic cell vaccination. The receptor comes from a human donor with glioblastoma. The chain employs TRBV7-9 and TRBJ2-3; D may be TRBD2 (6 bases). This CDR3 is CASSSPGGVTDTQYF. DNA for the CDR3: TGTGCCAGCAGCTCCCCGGGCGGGGTCACAGATACGCAGTATTTT.